Below, 8 T cell receptor beta chains from the same sample are listed, as sequenced in a study of shared clonotypes between healthy human individuals (dated by TCRdb to 2020 to 2022). The library came from the immunoSEQ multiplex PCR assay. In TCRdb, the immuneACCESS table is reduced to in-frame sequences with V and J assigned. These tables do not hold every clone; where another copy was compared, an unresolved V gene accounts for under half, and the others remain unexplained. The sample table records roughly 2,000,000 clones; about 95% of these occur just once. The ten largest account for roughly 1% of the sample. CD8 naive samples consisted of CD45RO-negative cells that were positively selected for CCR7, yielding a CD45RA+CCR7+ population without TemRA cells. The sample taken for sequencing was naive CD8+ T cells sorted from blood. The cell subset or site label corresponds to: CD45RA+CCR7+. These receptors originate from a man younger than 30 in good health.

The CDR3 region is CASSPSGQGYGYTF. In nucleotides, the CDR3 is TGCGCCAGCAGCCCTTCGGGACAGGGTTATGGCTACACCTTC. The chain joins TRBV4-1 to TRBJ1-2; 9 nucleotides line up with TRBD1. Unmatched junction bases numbered 5, after V lost 4 bases and J lost 5 bases. The CDR3 spans 14 residues. The germline CDR1 and CDR2 sequences are MGHRA and YSYEKL.

This chain connects TRBV7-9 to TRBJ2-7; the D is unclear. This CDR3 has 11 amino acids. Germline lookup yields CDR1 SEHNR and CDR2 FQNEAQ (reference sequence). Trimming took 2 bases from V and 7 from J, leaving 6 bases between them. The CDR3 DNA follows: TGTGCCAGCAGCTTAAACGTAGAGCAGTACTTC. It yields the protein CASSLNVEQYF.

The V gene is TRBV6-1, the J gene TRBJ2-7, with 15 nucleotides matching TRBD2. This CDR3 contains 17 residues. Germline lookup yields CDR1 MNHNS and CDR2 SASEGT. The trim removed 2 bases at V and 2 bases at J, leaving 4 bases unmatched. The CDR3 sequence is CASSEWGLAGGPYEQYF. The CDR3 nucleotides read TGTGCCAGCAGTGAATGGGGACTAGCGGGAGGCCCCTACGAGCAGTACTTC.

The chain employs TRBV28 and TRBJ1-5; D unclear. Trimming took off 5 bases at V and 4 bases at J, with 6 bases between the two ends. The germline V gene has CDR1 MDHEN and CDR2 SYDVKM. The CDR3 extends over 12 amino acids. The CDR3 nucleotides read TGTGCCAGCAGTCCCCTAAATCAGCCCCAGCATTTT. Amino acid sequence: CASSPLNQPQHF.

V is TRBV5-8 and J is TRBJ2-2; TRBD2 agrees at 11 bases. From germline, CDR1 is SGHTS and CDR2 YDEGEE. This CDR3 has 17 amino acids. V lost 4 bases and J lost 2; bases outside the gene matches: 7. The chain's CDR3 is CASSAWTSGPNTGELFF. DNA for the CDR3: TGTGCCAGCAGCGCTTGGACTAGCGGGCCTAACACCGGGGAGCTGTTTTTT.

The chain couples TRBV25-1 to TRBJ2-1; unclear D gene. The CDR3 loop spans 13 amino acids. With 4 bases removed from V and 9 bases from J, the gap between germline ends came to 13 bases. Germline CDR1 MGHDK, CDR2 SYGVNS. The CDR3 DNA follows: TGTGCCAGCAGTGGCTCCGACTTACTTGAGCAGTTCTTC. This gives the protein CASSGSDLLEQFF.

The chain carries TRBV27 and TRBJ1-2; D is perhaps TRBD1 (5 bases). Germline V gene sequence: CDR1 MNHEY, CDR2 SMNVEV (reference sequence). V dropped 5 bases and J dropped 4 bases, with 14 bases sitting between them. The CDR3 extends over 14 amino acids. The CDR3 loop reads CASSITGGIYGYTF. Here the CDR3 DNA reads TGTGCCAGCAGTATTACGGGGGGGATCTATGGCTACACCTTC.

The CDR3 DNA is TGTGCTAGTGGCCTTTGGGGGGATAGCTCCTACAATGAGCAGTTCTTC. It codes for CASGLWGDSSYNEQFF. The chain links TRBV12-5 to TRBJ2-1, with D possibly matching TRBD2 (6 bases). Trimming took off 6 bases at V and 0 bases at J, with 15 bases between the two ends. CDR1 and CDR2 from the germline V gene are LGHNT and FRNRAP. This CDR3 spans 16 amino acids.